This T cell receptor beta chain was found in a study of post-analysis software for immune sequencing data. Libraries were made from TCR beta cDNA, and they carried unique molecular identifiers. TCRdb redid the calling of the PCR reads with MiXCR, one entry per CDR3 protein. The sample includes around 700,000 distinct CDR3 sequences, approximately 59% of them seen just once. There are a few counts of this clonotype. Antigen specificity is unknown. Study findings and constraints: Samples prepared in the same batch strongly co-clustered by F measure. Roughly 5 TRBV segments, TRBV5-6, TRBV5-1 and TRBV20-1 among them, were found more frequent in patients than controls.

V lost 1 base, J lost 3 bases, and 1 base lay in between. CDR3 length equals 12 residues. The sequencing sample was made of blood. The origin of this receptor is a girl under 10 years old with multiple sclerosis. The chain joins TRBV12-3 or TRBV12-4 to TRBJ1-5; D call uncertain. The DNA of the CDR3 is TGTGCCAGCAGTTTAGACAATCAGCCCCAGCATTTT. Protein: CASSLDNQPQHF.